Following are 28 T cell receptor beta chains from one sample sequenced in a study of blood T cells in healthy people across ages. A second PCR, run for 7 to 11 cycles, used a sample-barcoded 5' primer plus a J-beta primer mix. TCRdb used MiXCR to reprocess the 5' RACE reads, holding one entry per CDR3 protein. The sample has around 1,900,000 distinct CDR3 sequences; around 40% are singletons. The source material was blood. The source is a human donor in good health.

On this clonotype itself: Sequence at one end of the junction differs from germline and may be a read error. The chain employs TRBV6-4 and TRBJ2-1; no clear D gene. The CDR3 covers 15 residues. In germline, CDR1 is MRHNA, CDR2 SNTAGT. As DNA, the CDR3 is TGTGCCAGCAGCCCTTCTAATTCCTTGCAGTCTGTGTGGGTTTTC. Its protein is CASSPSNSLQSVWVF.

A few counts support this clonotype. The chain links TRBV2 to TRBJ2-5; the match to TRBD2 covers 10 bases. The assigned J gene may be wrong: the sequence end matches TRBJ2-7 better. Germline values: CDR1 SNHLY, CDR2 FYNNEI. The CDR3 sequence is 13 residues long. The CDR3 sequence is CASLAGDPYEQYF. The CDR3 bases are TGTGCCAGCCTAGCGGGGGATCCCTACGAGCAGTACTTC.

The rearrangement joins TRBV29-1 to TRBJ2-3, with TRBD2 matching 9 bases. V shed 4 bases and J 1 base; nucleotides not matched to a gene: 6. Germline CDR1 is SQVTM and CDR2 is ANQGSEA. This CDR3 has 15 amino acids. The CDR3 region is CSVAMRGGGTDTQYF. The CDR3 nucleotides are TGCAGCGTTGCTATGCGGGGGGGAGGCACAGATACGCAGTATTTT.

There are a few counts of this clonotype. The chain employs TRBV20-1 and TRBJ2-1; 10 bases fit TRBD2. Germline trimming cut 1 base from V and 11 bases from J; bases unmatched to any gene: 14. This CDR3 contains 16 residues. Germline CDR1 and CDR2: DFQATT and SNEGSKA (reference sequence). The CDR3 DNA reads as TGCAGTGCTAGAGGATTGGGTAGCGGGGGGACTCGCAAGCAGTTCTTC. This gives the protein CSARGLGSGGTRKQFF.

In its sample, this clonotype was seen once. A much larger clonotype is one base distant, so this may be a read error. The chain is built from TRBV29-1 and TRBJ2-5; D remains unclear. The CDR3 consists of 11 residues. CDR1 is SQVTM, CDR2 ANQGSEA, per germline. V dropped 2 bases and J dropped 1 base, with 2 bases sitting between them. The CDR3 is CSVESQETQYF. CDR3 sequence (DNA): TGCAGCGTTGAATCCCAAGAGACCCAGTACTTC.

The V call is TRBV24-1, the J call TRBJ2-6; D not certain. Germline CDR1 is KGHDR and CDR2 is SFDVKD. V was shortened by 9 bases and J by 0 bases, with 11 bases between the two germline ends. CDR3 length: 15 amino acids. CDR3 protein: CATGRLSSGANVLTF. CDR3 sequence (DNA): TGTGCCACCGGCCGCCTAAGCTCTGGGGCCAACGTCCTGACTTTC.

The chain has TRBV20-1 and TRBJ2-5, with D possibly being TRBD2 (5 bases). The CDR3 spans 15 residues. Germline V lookup: CDR1 DFQATT, CDR2 SNEGSKA (reference sequence). The DNA for the CDR3 is TGCAGCAGCGAGGGAACCCACACGATCCAAGAGACCCAGTACTTC. Amino acid sequence: CSSEGTHTIQETQYF.

The gene calls are TRBV6-6 and TRBJ2-4; D is unresolved. The CDR3 covers 15 residues. V was shortened by 5 bases and J by 0 bases, with 11 bases between the two germline ends. Germline CDR1 MNHNY, CDR2 SVGAGI (reference sequence). In nucleotides, the CDR3 is TGTGCCAGCAGTGTCGGGCTTCTAGCCAAAAACATTCAGTACTTC. It translates to CASSVGLLAKNIQYF.

The rearrangement links TRBV6-2 or TRBV6-3 to TRBJ1-5, with D uncertain. The ends were cut back, 1 base at V and 5 bases at J, with 6 bases in the middle. The CDR3 spans 13 residues. From germline, CDR1 is MNHEY and CDR2 SVGEGT. The DNA for the CDR3 is TGTGCCAGCAGTTACTATGCAGATCAGCCCCAGCATTTT. It specifies CASSYYADQPQHF.

The genes are TRBV7-2 and TRBJ1-5; 7 nucleotides agree with TRBD1. With V trimmed by 1 base and J by 5 bases, 5 bases remained unmatched. This CDR3 comprises 15 residues. The V gene's germline CDR1 is SGHTA and CDR2 FQGNSA. CDR3 residues: CASSLVVQGYQPQHF. In DNA, the CDR3 is TGTGCCAGCAGCTTAGTAGTACAGGGGTATCAGCCCCAGCATTTT.

This sequence joins TRBV10-3 and TRBJ1-2, with D tentatively TRBD1 (5 bases). Germline V lookup: CDR1 ENHRY, CDR2 SYGVKD. The CDR3 sequence is 12 residues long. V lost 3 bases to trimming and J lost 6 bases, with 8 bases between them. This CDR3 is CAISDWGDGYTF. The CDR3 bases are TGTGCCATCAGTGACTGGGGGGATGGCTACACCTTC.

The chain couples TRBV2 to TRBJ1-6; possibly TRBD1 for D (6 bases). V was trimmed by 6 bases and J by 5 bases, leaving 11 bases between them. The CDR3 is made up of 14 amino acids. Germline V gives CDR1 SNHLY, CDR2 FYNNEI. The CDR3 region is CASRGAGDNSPLHF. In nucleotides, the CDR3 is TGTGCCAGCAGGGGGGCAGGGGATAATTCACCCCTCCACTTT.

This clonotype was counted between two and nine times. The chain carries TRBV18 and TRBJ2-7; D gene ambiguous. The CDR3 is made up of 13 amino acids. The V gene's germline CDR1 is KGHSH and CDR2 LQKENI. V was shortened by 6 bases and J by 0 bases, with 9 bases between the two germline ends. CDR3 DNA sequence: TGTGCCAGCTCCCCTTACGGCTCCTACGAGCAGTACTTC. Protein sequence: CASSPYGSYEQYF.

This clonotype occurred a few times. The V gene is TRBV29-1, the J gene TRBJ1-2; weak D call: TRBD1 (6 bases). CDR1 is SQVTM and CDR2 is ANQGSEA in the germline V gene. Trimming pared 5 bases from V and 6 bases from J, leaving 13 bases between. The CDR3 extends over 12 amino acids. CDR3 protein: CSVSGGLHGYTF. The CDR3 coding sequence is TGCAGCGTTTCGGGGGGGCTTCATGGCTACACCTTC.

The chain employs TRBV9 and TRBJ1-4; tentative D call: TRBD1 (5 bases). The V end was cut by 0 bases, the J end by 4 bases, with 10 bases between. This CDR3 contains 15 residues. CDR1 and CDR2 from the germline V gene are SGDLS and YYNGEE. DNA of the CDR3: TGTGCCAGCAGCGTAGCAGGGTCCTATAATGAAAAACTGTTTTTT. Encoded protein: CASSVAGSYNEKLFF.

This clonotype has just a few counts. The chain uses TRBV14 and TRBJ2-1; D is perhaps TRBD2 (6 bases). Per the germline V gene, CDR1 is SGHDN and CDR2 is FVKESK. The CDR3 consists of 18 residues. V dropped 1 base and J dropped 2 bases, with 18 bases sitting between them. CDR3 amino acids: CASSQVGGGPRAYNEQFF. The CDR3, as DNA: TGTGCCAGCAGCCAAGTGGGGGGTGGGCCGAGGGCCTACAATGAGCAGTTCTTC.

This chain uses TRBV2 with TRBJ1-1, with a tentative D call TRBD1 (6 bases). Trimming removed 6 bases from V and 1 base from J, with 12 bases in between. Germline V lookup: CDR1 SNHLY, CDR2 FYNNEI. The CDR3 covers 14 residues. The CDR3 protein is CASRREGGNTEAFF. DNA for the CDR3: TGTGCCAGCAGGAGGGAAGGGGGGAACACTGAAGCTTTCTTT.

V usage is TRBV6-1 and J usage is TRBJ1-4; 11 nucleotides agree with TRBD1. Germline assignment: CDR1 MNHNS and CDR2 SASEGT. The CDR3 covers 18 residues. The junction had 14 bases not matched to a gene; V was cut back by 3 bases and J by 8 bases. CDR3 DNA: TGTGCCAGCAGTGATCAGGACAGGGGGCTGCTAGGATACGAAAAACTGTTTTTT. This codes for CASSDQDRGLLGYEKLFF.

This clonotype was seen a handful of times. V gene TRBV4-3 combines with J gene TRBJ2-3; TRBD2 agrees at 9 bases. Germline V gives CDR1 LGHNA, CDR2 YSLEER. The CDR3 has 18 amino acids. With 3 bases clipped from V and 0 bases from J, the junction kept 10 bases outside the gene matches. The CDR3 region is CASSQGKRGDLSTDTQYF. For the CDR3, the DNA is TGCGCCAGCAGCCAGGGGAAGCGGGGGGACCTTAGCACAGATACGCAGTATTTT.

The gene calls are TRBV6-2 or TRBV6-3 and TRBJ2-1; 8 bases fit TRBD2. Unmatched junction bases numbered 17, after V lost 6 bases and J lost 10 bases. CDR1 is MNHEY and CDR2 is SVGEGT in the germline V gene. CDR3 length equals 16 residues. CDR3 bases: TGTGCCAGCAGCCGCCGAGGGCGCGGGGGGACTTGGGAGCAGTTCTTC. Amino acids: CASSRRGRGGTWEQFF.

The V gene is TRBV27, the J gene TRBJ2-7; D remains unclear. There are 17 residues in the CDR3. Trimming left V 5 bases short and J 7 bases short, with 27 bases between. CDR1 is MNHEY and CDR2 is SMNVEV in the germline V gene (reference sequence). In nucleotides, the CDR3 is TGTGCCAGCAGTCCCTTCTCGCCCCGTAGCCCGACTTGGGAGCAGTACTTC. Its translation: CASSPFSPRSPTWEQYF.

This clonotype is a singleton in its sample. A much larger clone differs from this one at a single base, so this may be a read error. The V and J genes are TRBV5-8 and TRBJ1-1; 8 positions agree with TRBD1. CDR1 and CDR2 (germline): SGHTS, YDEGEE. CDR3 length: 13 residues. The trim removed 5 bases at V and 3 bases at J, leaving 3 bases unmatched. The CDR3 nucleotides read TGTGCCAGCAGATCCAGGGGGCACACTGAAGCTTTCTTT. Translated, it gives CASRSRGHTEAFF.

This clonotype was picked up one time. The rearrangement uses TRBV7-2 and TRBJ1-5; weak D call: TRBD1 (6 bases). This CDR3 is built from 14 residues. Trimming took off 6 bases at V and 6 bases at J, with 15 bases between the two ends. Germline CDR1 reads SGHTA; CDR2 reads FQGNSA. CDR3 in amino acids: CASSSNRVGQPQHF. The CDR3 DNA follows: TGTGCCAGCAGTTCAAACAGGGTTGGTCAGCCCCAGCATTTT.

J is TRBJ2-1 and V is TRBV3-1, with D perhaps TRBD1 (6 bases). Germline V gene data show CDR1 as LGHDT and CDR2 as YNNKEL (reference sequence). This CDR3 is 15 amino acids long. With 5 bases removed from V and 0 bases from J, the gap between germline ends came to 11 bases. CDR3 in DNA: TGTGCCAGCAGCAGACAGGTTGGCTCCTACAATGAGCAGTTCTTC. This codes for CASSRQVGSYNEQFF.

The chain is built from TRBV7-2 and TRBJ2-4; 9 nucleotides line up with TRBD1. CDR1 SGHTA and CDR2 FQGNSA come from the germline V gene. The length of the CDR3 is 19 residues. V lost 1 base to trimming and J lost 0 bases; unmatched junction nucleotides: 10. The CDR3 DNA follows: TGTGCCAGCAGCTTAGATCCACCCGGGACAGGGCTAGCCAAAAACATTCAGTACTTC. It is translated as CASSLDPPGTGLAKNIQYF.

This sequence joins TRBV2 and TRBJ1-2; D not certain. The CDR3 sequence is 12 residues long. Germline CDR1 reads SNHLY; CDR2 reads FYNNEI. Trimming took off 7 bases at V and 2 bases at J, with 8 bases between the two ends. The CDR3 protein is CASTITNYGYTF. CDR3 nucleotide sequence: TGTGCCAGCACTATCACGAACTATGGCTACACCTTC.

The chain has TRBV12-3 or TRBV12-4 and TRBJ2-2, with D perhaps matching TRBD1 (5 bases). Trimming took off 6 bases at V and 4 bases at J, with 9 bases between the two ends. The length of the CDR3 is 13 residues. CDR3 amino acids: CASRQGITGELFF. CDR3 DNA sequence: TGTGCCAGCAGGCAGGGTATCACCGGGGAGCTGTTTTTT.

This clonotype appeared many times. The chain joins TRBV10-3 to TRBJ2-7; possible D gene TRBD2, 6 bases. The CDR3 runs to 15 residues. Germline V gene sequence: CDR1 ENHRY, CDR2 SYGVKD. Trimming cost V 4 bases and J 2 bases, with 15 bases left between them. The CDR3 loop is CAISGGDGTPYEQYF. The CDR3, as DNA: TGTGCCATCAGTGGGGGGGACGGGACCCCCTACGAGCAGTACTTC.